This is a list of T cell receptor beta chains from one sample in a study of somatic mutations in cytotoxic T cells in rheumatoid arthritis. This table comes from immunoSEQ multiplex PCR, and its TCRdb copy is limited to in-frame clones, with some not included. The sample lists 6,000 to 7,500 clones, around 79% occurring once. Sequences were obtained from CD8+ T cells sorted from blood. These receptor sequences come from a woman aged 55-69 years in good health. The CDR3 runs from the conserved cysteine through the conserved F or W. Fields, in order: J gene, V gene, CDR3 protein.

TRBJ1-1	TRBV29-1	CSVDSSGRTEAFF
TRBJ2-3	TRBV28	CASSFGRTDTQYF
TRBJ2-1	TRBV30	CAWSVGLAGGFF
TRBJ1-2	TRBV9	CASSVITGGGYTF
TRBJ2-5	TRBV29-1	CSVSRKGLAAETQYF
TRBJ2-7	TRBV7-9	CASSPPWGEDEQYF
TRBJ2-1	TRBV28	CASSWTTSGREDEQFF
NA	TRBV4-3	CASSPDRALSAYEQYF
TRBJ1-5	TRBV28	CASRDTRNQPQHF
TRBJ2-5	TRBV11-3	CASSFGHSPSETQYF
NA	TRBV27	CASSPRWTGIRNEQYF
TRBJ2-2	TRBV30	CAWRKLADTGELFF
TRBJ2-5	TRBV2	CASSLDQETQYF
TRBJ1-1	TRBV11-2	CASSASGTFLLMNTEAFF
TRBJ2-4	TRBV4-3	CASSRVKQGQVVNAKNIQYF
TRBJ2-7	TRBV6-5	CASSYLAEAYEQYF
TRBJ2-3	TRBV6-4	CASSGLPTDTQYF
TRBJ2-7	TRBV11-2	CASSLVWGGSLYEQYF
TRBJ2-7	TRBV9	CASKTLRSSYEQYF
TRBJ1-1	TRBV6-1	CASKSRGSTEAFF
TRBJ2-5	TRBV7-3	CASSLLGEETQYF
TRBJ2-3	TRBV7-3	CASSLVEGTDTQYF
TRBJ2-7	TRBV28	CASRPFTGPSYEQYF
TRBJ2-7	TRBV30	CAWMGEGGEQYF
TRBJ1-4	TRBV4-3	CASSQGLGRATNEKLFF
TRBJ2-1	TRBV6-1	CASSPGTSGIGEQFF
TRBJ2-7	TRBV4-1	CASSQGLAGGYEQYF
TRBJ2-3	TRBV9	CASSVVAGEYTDTQYF
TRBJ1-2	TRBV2	CASSINSDSPYGYTF
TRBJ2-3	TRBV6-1	CASTPAYHTDTQYF